The sample holds one count of the clone carrying this TCR beta chain. The assay was immunoSEQ multiplex PCR, and TCRdb's table has in-frame clones only and misses some. The profile shows about 220,000 clones, more than 65% of them singletons. The sample comes from a study of blood T cell repertoires in COVID-19. Study information: Acute and convalescent COVID-19 samples came from the United States, Italy and Spain. Sources were T cells, B-cell-depleted T cells, or PBMCs; the material itself was cDNA or gDNA.

This CDR3 is 16 amino acids long. Germline lookup yields CDR1 SGHNT and CDR2 YENEEA. V shed 1 base, J shed 4 bases, and the junction held 6 bases outside the gene matches. The receptor's source is a woman in her sixties with acute or convalescent COVID-19. The material sequenced was peripheral blood. This chain joins TRBV11-3 and TRBJ2-3; 9 bases line up with TRBD1. CDR3 loop: CASSLGDRVRADTQYF. CDR3 DNA: TGTGCCAGCAGCTTAGGGGACAGGGTTCGCGCAGATACGCAGTATTTT.